This T cell receptor (beta chain) came from a study of shared clonotypes between healthy human individuals. The ends were cut back, 4 bases at V and 1 base at J, with 11 bases in the middle. CDR1 MNHEY and CDR2 SVGAGI come from the germline V gene. This CDR3 has 16 amino acids. Generated by immunoSEQ multiplex PCR, the TCRdb table keeps only in-frame clones and is missing some. The repertoire consists of about 2 million clones, with 90% to 95% occurring once and the leading ten covering under 0.15%. This clonotype originated in a man aged 18 to 29 in good health. J is TRBJ2-6 and V is TRBV6-5; D possibly corresponds to TRBD1 (6 bases). The sample consisted of naive CD4+ T cells sorted from blood. Subset specified: CD45RA+ positively selected. This chain's CDR3 is CASSSRTVSGANVLTF. CDR3 bases: TGTGCCAGCAGTTCCCGGACAGTTTCTGGGGCCAACGTCCTGACTTTC.